Included here is one TCR beta chain sequence, with context. This sample is part of a study of CD8+ T cells in alopecia areata. Sequencing used cDNA as its template, made by extracting RNA and reverse transcribing it. The protocol was immunoSEQ multiplex PCR, while the TCRdb copy is restricted to in-frame clones and leaves out a portion. The data contain some 190,000 clones, 60% to 70% of them singletons. Treatment of the sample: oral pan-JAK inhibitor, 5-10 mg twice daily. V was trimmed by 6 bases and J by 5 bases, leaving 19 bases between them. Germline CDR1 is SGHTA and CDR2 is FQGNSA. The CDR3 is made up of 15 amino acids.

This chain uses TRBV7-2 with TRBJ2-5; a possible D gene is TRBD2 (6 bases). The specimen was CD4+ T cells sorted from blood, collected at week 4, from a patient treated with tofacitinib. The clonotype was recovered from a human donor with alopecia areata. In DNA, the CDR3 is TGTGCCAGCAGACCTAAGTGGGACTGGGGGGAGACCCAGTACTTC. Protein: CASRPKWDWGETQYF.